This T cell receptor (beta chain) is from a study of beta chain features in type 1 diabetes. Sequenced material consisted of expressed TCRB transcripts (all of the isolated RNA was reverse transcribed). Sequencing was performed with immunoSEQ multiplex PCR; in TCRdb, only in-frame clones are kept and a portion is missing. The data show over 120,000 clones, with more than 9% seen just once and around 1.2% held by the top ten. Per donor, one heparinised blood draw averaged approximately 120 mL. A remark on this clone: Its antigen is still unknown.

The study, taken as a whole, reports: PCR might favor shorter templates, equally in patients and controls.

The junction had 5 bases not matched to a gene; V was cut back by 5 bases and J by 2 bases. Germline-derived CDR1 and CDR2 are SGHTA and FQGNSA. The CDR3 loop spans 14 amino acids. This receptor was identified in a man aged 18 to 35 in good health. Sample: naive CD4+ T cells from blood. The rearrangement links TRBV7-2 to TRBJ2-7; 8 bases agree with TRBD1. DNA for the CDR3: TGTGCCAGCAGCCCCGGACAGGGCGCCTACGAGCAGTACTTC. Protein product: CASSPGQGAYEQYF.